The present T cell receptor (beta chain) was sequenced within a study of blood T cell repertoires in COVID-19. The overall study: COVID-19 samples from acute and convalescent phases originated in the United States, Italy and Spain.

Germline loops: CDR1 LNHDA, CDR2 SQIVND (reference sequence). The junction had 11 bases not matched to a gene; V was cut back by 5 bases and J by 7 bases. This CDR3 contains 15 residues. Generated by immunoSEQ multiplex PCR, the TCRdb table keeps only in-frame clones and is missing some. The table includes about 230,000 clones, approximately 81% detected once. This rearrangement joins TRBV19 to TRBJ1-5; 7 bases map to TRBD1. Sequencing used peripheral blood. The source is a middle-aged man with acute or convalescent COVID-19. This CDR3 reads CASSLNRGNRQPQHF. The DNA of the CDR3 is TGTGCCAGTAGTTTAAACAGGGGTAATCGGCAGCCCCAGCATTTT.